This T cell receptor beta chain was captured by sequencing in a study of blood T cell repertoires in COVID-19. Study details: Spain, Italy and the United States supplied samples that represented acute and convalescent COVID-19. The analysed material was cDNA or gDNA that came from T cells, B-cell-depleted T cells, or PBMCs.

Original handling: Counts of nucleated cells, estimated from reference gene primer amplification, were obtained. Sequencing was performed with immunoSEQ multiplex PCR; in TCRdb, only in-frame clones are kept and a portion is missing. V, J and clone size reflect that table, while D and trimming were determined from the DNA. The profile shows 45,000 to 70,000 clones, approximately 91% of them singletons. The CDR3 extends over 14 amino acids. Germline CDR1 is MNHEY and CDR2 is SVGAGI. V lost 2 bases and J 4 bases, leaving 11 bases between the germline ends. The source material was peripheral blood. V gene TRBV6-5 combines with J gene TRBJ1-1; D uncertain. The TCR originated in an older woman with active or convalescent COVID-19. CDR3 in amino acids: CASSYGTRGTEAFF. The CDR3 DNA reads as TGTGCCAGCAGTTACGGCACCAGAGGCACTGAAGCTTTCTTT.